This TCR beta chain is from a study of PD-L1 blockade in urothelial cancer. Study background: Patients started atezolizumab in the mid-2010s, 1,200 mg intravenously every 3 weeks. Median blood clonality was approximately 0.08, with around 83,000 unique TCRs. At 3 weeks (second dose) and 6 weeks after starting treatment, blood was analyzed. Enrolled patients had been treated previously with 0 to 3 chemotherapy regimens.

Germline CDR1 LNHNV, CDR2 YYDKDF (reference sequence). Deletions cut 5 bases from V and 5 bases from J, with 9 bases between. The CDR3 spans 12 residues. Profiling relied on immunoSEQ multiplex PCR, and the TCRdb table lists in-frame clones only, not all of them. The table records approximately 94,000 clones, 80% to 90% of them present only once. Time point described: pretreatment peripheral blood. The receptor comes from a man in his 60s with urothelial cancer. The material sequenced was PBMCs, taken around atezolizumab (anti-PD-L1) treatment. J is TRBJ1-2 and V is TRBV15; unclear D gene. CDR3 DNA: TGTGCCACCAGCTCGGGTGGATATGGCTACACCTTC. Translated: CATSSGGYGYTF.